The 21 T cell receptor beta chains presented below share a single source sample, sequenced in a study of blood T cell repertoires in COVID-19. Here immunoSEQ multiplex PCR was the method, and the copy in TCRdb shows in-frame clones only, minus some. The sample holds tens of thousands of clones, around nine tenths seen once. The sequenced material came from peripheral blood. These TCRs come from a man aged 45 to 65 with active COVID-19.

This chain joins TRBV5-1 and TRBJ2-2; 9 positions match TRBD2. CDR1 SGHRS and CDR2 YFSETQ come from the germline V gene. V trimming: 5 bases; J trimming: 4 bases; junction bases outside the gene matches: 9. The CDR3 is 16 residues long. The CDR3 sequence is CASSLWLAGPTGELFF. In nucleotides, the CDR3 is TGCGCCAGCAGTCTCTGGCTAGCGGGACCCACCGGGGAGCTGTTTTTT.

The chain carries TRBV9 and TRBJ2-7, with 7 bases matching TRBD1. Germline values: CDR1 SGDLS, CDR2 YYNGEE. The CDR3 runs to 13 residues. J was trimmed by 3 bases and V by 4 bases; bases with no gene match: 4. The DNA of the CDR3 is TGTGCCAGCAGCCCCGGGACAGTCTACGAGCAGTACTTC. This sequence encodes CASSPGTVYEQYF.

In its sample, this clone was seen once. The chain recombines TRBV7-8 with TRBJ1-2; D remains ambiguous. CDR3 length: 17 residues. The ends were cut back, 1 base at V and 3 bases at J, with 18 bases in the middle. Germline V gene sequence: CDR1 SGHVS, CDR2 FQNEAQ. This CDR3 is CASSLGVQVLGDYGYTF. As DNA, the CDR3 is TGTGCCAGCAGCTTAGGGGTCCAGGTTCTCGGGGACTATGGCTACACCTTC.

The rearrangement links TRBV5-4 to TRBJ2-4, with 12 nucleotides matching TRBD2. V shed 3 bases, J shed 7 bases, and the junction held 5 bases outside the gene matches. Germline CDR1 SGHNT, CDR2 YYREEE (reference sequence). The CDR3 loop spans 15 amino acids. The CDR3 loop is CASSSLGTSGNIQYF. The DNA of the CDR3 is TGTGCCAGCAGCTCTTTAGGGACTAGCGGGAACATTCAGTACTTC.

The J gene is TRBJ1-2, the V gene TRBV10-3; 7 positions match TRBD1. With V trimmed by 5 bases and J by 6 bases, 12 bases remained unmatched. The CDR3 has 15 amino acids. Looked up from germline, CDR1 is ENHRY and CDR2 is SYGVKD. CDR3 sequence (DNA): TGTGCCATCAGTATAGGGACAGTTACTGGGGATGGCTACACCTTC. Amino acid sequence: CAISIGTVTGDGYTF.

In DNA form, the CDR3 reads TGTGCCAGCACTAAGCGGGGACAGGGAGGATTGGACACTGAAGCTTTCTTT. It specifies CASTKRGQGGLDTEAFF. The V and J genes are TRBV19 and TRBJ1-1; 9 nucleotides line up with TRBD1. Germline values: CDR1 LNHDA, CDR2 SQIVND (reference sequence). Trimming removed 9 bases from V and 3 bases from J; junction bases left unmatched: 17. CDR3 size: 17 residues.

The chain joins TRBV7-8 to TRBJ2-1, with D perhaps TRBD2 (7 bases). V lost 5 bases and J lost 4, with 12 bases in between. The length of the CDR3 is 14 residues. Germline loops: CDR1 SGHVS, CDR2 FQNEAQ. CDR3 region: CASSLRGGYNEQFF. As DNA, the CDR3 is TGTGCCAGCAGCCTCAGGGGAGGGTACAATGAGCAGTTCTTC.

The chain couples TRBV15 to TRBJ2-5; perhaps TRBD2 as D (5 bases). The CDR3 extends over 14 amino acids. Germline V CDR1 and CDR2: LNHNV, YYDKDF (reference sequence). Trimming removed 2 bases at V and 9 bases at J, with 16 bases between. The CDR3 region has the DNA TGTGCCACCAGCAGATCCGGGGAGCCTTGGGCCCAGTACTTC. It is translated as CATSRSGEPWAQYF.

CDR3 sequence reads: CAWSGLERERTDTQYF. CDR3 in DNA: TGTGCCTGGAGTGGGTTGGAGCGGGAGAGGACAGATACGCAGTATTTT. The chain employs TRBV30 and TRBJ2-3; 8 bases line up with TRBD2. There are 16 residues in the CDR3. Unmatched junction bases numbered 9, after V lost 1 base and J lost 3 bases. Germline V gives CDR1 GTSNPN, CDR2 SVGIG (reference sequence).

The table lists this clone with a few counts. Other DNA sequences of this sample code for an identical CDR3. The chain carries TRBV28 and TRBJ2-3; D possibly corresponds to TRBD2 (5 bases). Trimming removed 2 bases from V and 2 bases from J, with 11 bases in between. CDR3 length equals 15 residues. Per the germline V gene, CDR1 is MDHEN and CDR2 is SYDVKM. The CDR3 is CASSLPSGLTDTQYF. The DNA of the CDR3 is TGTGCCAGCAGTTTACCCAGCGGACTCACAGATACGCAGTATTTT. Full variable domain (rest looked up from reference TRBV28 and TRBJ2-3): DVKVTQSSRYLVKRTGEKVFLECVQDMDHENMFWYRQDPGLGLRLIYFSYDVKMKEKGDIPEGYSVSREKKERFSLILESASTNQTSMYLCASSLPSGLTDTQYFGPGTRLTVL.

The rearrangement joins TRBV4-2 to TRBJ1-6; D call uncertain. Trimming removed 0 bases from V and 6 bases from J, with 12 bases in between. The CDR3 sequence is 16 residues long. Germline V CDR1 and CDR2: LGHNA, YNFKEQ. Written as DNA, the CDR3 is TGTGCCAGCAGCCAAGATCCCACCGGCGGTAATTCACCCCTCCACTTT. The encoded protein is CASSQDPTGGNSPLHF.

J is TRBJ2-1 and V is TRBV11-1; weak D call: TRBD1 (6 bases). The V gene lost 7 bases and the J gene lost 5 bases, with 18 bases spanning the gap. Germline lookup yields CDR1 SGHAT and CDR2 FQDESV (reference sequence). This CDR3 spans 15 amino acids. Here the CDR3 reads CASKEWTAKNNEQFF. CDR3 coding DNA: TGTGCCAGCAAAGAGTGGACAGCAAAGAACAATGAGCAGTTCTTC.

The CDR3, as DNA: TGTGCCAGCAGTTACGGACAGGCGATATATGGCTACACCTTC. It translates to CASSYGQAIYGYTF. J is TRBJ1-2 and V is TRBV6-5; 7 bases align to TRBD1. V lost 2 bases and J lost 5; bases outside the gene matches: 5. Germline V gene sequence: CDR1 MNHEY, CDR2 SVGAGI. This CDR3 is 14 amino acids long.

The rearrangement joins TRBV27 to TRBJ2-1, with a tentative D call TRBD1 (6 bases). The CDR3 length is 12 residues. The V gene's germline CDR1 is MNHEY and CDR2 SMNVEV (reference sequence). V was shortened by 6 bases and J by 7 bases, with 10 bases between the two germline ends. CDR3 nucleotides: TGTGCCAGCAGCCGGACAGTTAATGAGCAGTTCTTC. Amino acids: CASSRTVNEQFF.

This clone was observed a handful of times. The rearrangement links TRBV29-1 to TRBJ2-3; 8 nucleotides match TRBD2. The CDR3 consists of 13 residues. J lost 2 bases, V lost 5 bases, and 3 bases had no gene match. The germline V gene encodes CDR1 SQVTM and CDR2 ANQGSEA. For the CDR3, the DNA is TGCAGCGTTCACGGGGGGGCCACAGATACGCAGTATTTT. Protein sequence: CSVHGGATDTQYF.

The chain recombines TRBV18 with TRBJ2-2; 10 bases agree with TRBD2. V gave up 4 bases and J gave up 4 bases; unmatched junction bases: 9. Germline V gene data show CDR1 as KGHSH and CDR2 as LQKENI. This CDR3 comprises 17 residues. The CDR3 protein is CASSLGLATVITGELFF. CDR3 DNA sequence: TGTGCCAGCTCACTGGGACTAGCGACAGTAATCACCGGGGAGCTGTTTTTT.

V and J are TRBV7-2 and TRBJ2-7; TRBD2 matches at 11 bases. This CDR3 has 17 amino acids. The junction had 12 bases not matched to a gene; V was cut back by 3 bases and J by 5 bases. Germline V lookup: CDR1 SGHTA, CDR2 FQGNSA. The CDR3 bases are TGTGCCAGCAGCTTGGGGGGGGTTAGCGGGAGGGCCAACGAGCAGTACTTC. It yields the protein CASSLGGVSGRANEQYF.

The chain employs TRBV5-4 and TRBJ1-1, with no clear D. CDR1 is SGHNT and CDR2 is YYREEE in the germline V gene (reference sequence). V lost 5 bases to trimming and J lost 11 bases, with 19 bases between them. There are 13 residues in the CDR3. The CDR3 DNA sequence: TGTGCCAGCAGTCCGGGAGAGACGATGGGGGCTTTCTTT. Protein: CASSPGETMGAFF.

This chain joins TRBV5-1 and TRBJ1-6; TRBD1 is a possible D gene (5 bases). The germline V gene has CDR1 SGHRS and CDR2 YFSETQ. Trimming removed 4 bases from V and 7 bases from J, with 21 bases in between. The CDR3 spans 17 residues. CDR3: CASSATGVGLGNSPLHF. The CDR3 coding sequence is TGCGCCAGCAGCGCGACTGGGGTGGGGCTCGGGAATTCACCCCTCCACTTT.

The chain uses TRBV28 and TRBJ2-7, with D possibly matching TRBD1 (7 bases). Per the germline V gene, CDR1 is MDHEN and CDR2 is SYDVKM. V shed 4 bases and J shed 6 bases, with 13 bases lying between them. The CDR3 length is 13 residues. The CDR3 is CASSSGGRIEQYF. CDR3 DNA sequence: TGTGCCAGCAGTTCAGGGGGGAGGATCGAGCAGTACTTC. The full variable domain, rest sourced from reference TRBV28 and TRBJ2-7, is DVKVTQSSRYLVKRTGEKVFLECVQDMDHENMFWYRQDPGLGLRLIYFSYDVKMKEKGDIPEGYSVSREKKERFSLILESASTNQTSMYLCASSSGGRIEQYFGPGTRLTVT.

The V call is TRBV7-2, the J call TRBJ2-1, with TRBD1 matching over 7 bases. V lost 6 bases, J lost 4 bases, and 6 bases stayed unmatched. This CDR3 is 14 amino acids long. Per the germline V gene, CDR1 is SGHTA and CDR2 is FQGNSA. In DNA form, the CDR3 reads TGTGCCAGCAGTTCGCCGGGACAGTACAATGAGCAGTTCTTC. Amino acids: CASSSPGQYNEQFF.